Sequencing of this T cell receptor beta chain was carried out in a study of cytomegalovirus exposure and HLA in healthy donors. The study, taken as a whole, reports: TCR sequences were mostly rare, though some public TCRs occurred in many donors.

This clone showed up just once. Its antigen is undetermined. Primers included in the PCR were 60 Vbeta and 13 Jbeta primers. The protocol was immunoSEQ multiplex PCR, while the TCRdb copy is restricted to in-frame clones and leaves out a portion. The sample includes fewer than 250,000 clones, 65% to 80% of them seen just once. Germline V CDR1 and CDR2: SQVTM, ANQGSEA. V lost 4 bases, J lost 10 bases, and 10 bases stayed unmatched. The CDR3 length is 14 residues. This sequence was found in a woman aged 35 to 49 in good health and CMV-seronegative. This chain joins TRBV29-1 and TRBJ2-3; 11 nucleotides match TRBD2. Sequenced input: PBMCs. The CDR3 here is CSVGELAGARAQYF. CDR3 coding DNA: TGCAGCGTTGGGGAACTAGCGGGAGCCCGGGCGCAGTATTTT.